This note documents a single T cell receptor (beta chain) sequence. These data come from a study of blood T cell repertoires in COVID-19. The overall study: The United States, Italy and Spain were the sources of the acute and convalescent COVID-19 samples.

Clones were read by immunoSEQ multiplex PCR, and TCRdb kept only the in-frame ones, dropping some. The sample has 330,000 or so clones; over 80% are singletons. The CDR3 extends over 14 amino acids. Between the trimmed V and J ends, which lost 6 bases and 3 bases, there was a span of 13 bases. Germline V lookup: CDR1 LNHDA, CDR2 SQIVND (reference sequence). This TCR was sampled from a man aged 30 to 39 with COVID-19, enrolled during active disease. The chain carries TRBV19 and TRBJ2-3; D is possibly TRBD2 (6 bases). Sequencing used peripheral blood. The CDR3 protein is CASSDGRGTDTQYF. The CDR3 DNA follows: TGTGCCAGTAGCGACGGGAGAGGTACAGATACGCAGTATTTT.